A selection of T cell receptor beta chains follows, all from one sample in a study of T cell repertoires in cytomegalovirus infection. Each CDR3 protein is one row after TCRdb ran MiXCR on the reads. The table has under 300,000 distinct CDR3 sequences, roughly 12% seen once. The sequencing sample was made of PBMCs. Every receptor here comes from a human donor in good health (CMV status not recorded). Some clones in this sample may be carry-over from other donors' samples. CDR3s include the opening cysteine and the closing phenylalanine or tryptophan. A D gene is named only where the DNA matches it firmly. The listing skips clone size in some rows; elsewhere it reads once, few, many or a size class.

CDR3aa: CASSLEYGQGALRFGYTF; CDR3nt: TGTGCCAGCAGCTTGGAGTACGGGCAGGGGGCCCTCCGATTCGGCTACACCTTC; j_gene: TRBJ1-2; abundance: many; v_gene: TRBV5-6; d_gene: TRBD1
CDR3aa: CASSWTGNSPLHF; CDR3nt: TGTGCCAGCAGCTGGACAGGGAATTCACCCCTCCACTTT; j_gene: TRBJ1-6; abundance: many; v_gene: TRBV7-8; d_gene: TRBD1
CDR3aa: CASSNGDGRGTEAFF; CDR3nt: TGCGCCAGCAGCAATGGAGACGGGAGAGGAACTGAAGCTTTCTTT; j_gene: TRBJ1-1; abundance: NA; v_gene: TRBV5-1; d_gene: NA
CDR3aa: CASSLAWGAHNEQFF; CDR3nt: TGCGCCAGCAGCTTGGCCTGGGGCGCCCACAATGAGCAGTTCTTC; j_gene: TRBJ2-1; abundance: NA; v_gene: TRBV5-1; d_gene: NA
CDR3aa: CASSRGQGVQETQYF; CDR3nt: TGTGCCAGTAGTCGGGGGCAGGGGGTACAAGAGACCCAGTACTTC; j_gene: TRBJ2-5; abundance: few; v_gene: TRBV19; d_gene: NA
CDR3aa: CSPVGPSGQETQYF; CDR3nt: TGCAGCCCTGTTGGGCCTTCGGGCCAAGAGACCCAGTACTTC; j_gene: TRBJ2-5; abundance: many; v_gene: TRBV29-1; d_gene: NA
CDR3aa: CASRPTGTTIQETQYF; CDR3nt: TGTGCCAGCAGGCCTACCGGGACCACGATCCAAGAGACCCAGTACTTC; j_gene: TRBJ2-5; abundance: NA; v_gene: TRBV6-2/TRBV6-3; d_gene: NA
CDR3aa: CASSPTGDNSPLHF; CDR3nt: TGTGCCAGCTCACCGACAGGGGATAATTCACCCCTCCACTTT; j_gene: TRBJ1-6; abundance: NA; v_gene: TRBV18; d_gene: TRBD1
CDR3aa: CASKLQGVGNTIYF; CDR3nt: TGTGCCAGCAAGTTACAGGGGGTTGGAAACACCATATATTTT; j_gene: TRBJ1-3; abundance: many; v_gene: TRBV12-3/TRBV12-4; d_gene: TRBD1
CDR3aa: CASSLSGTGSYGYTF; CDR3nt: TGTGCCAGCAGTTTATCCGGGACAGGATCCTATGGCTACACCTTC; j_gene: TRBJ1-2; abundance: NA; v_gene: TRBV6-8; d_gene: TRBD1
CDR3aa: CSGAQGTDQPQHF; CDR3nt: TGCAGCGGGGCACAGGGTACGGATCAGCCCCAGCATTTT; j_gene: TRBJ1-5; abundance: few; v_gene: TRBV29-1; d_gene: NA
CDR3aa: CSAAGGTTEAFF; CDR3nt: TGCAGTGCTGCCGGAGGGACCACTGAAGCTTTCTTT; j_gene: TRBJ1-1; abundance: few; v_gene: TRBV20-1; d_gene: NA
CDR3aa: CAISDRQGGYGYTF; CDR3nt: TGTGCCATCAGTGACCGACAGGGTGGCTATGGCTACACCTTC; j_gene: TRBJ1-2; abundance: few; v_gene: TRBV10-3; d_gene: TRBD1
CDR3aa: CSVVGQGGNGYTF; CDR3nt: TGCAGCGTGGTCGGACAGGGGGGCAATGGCTACACCTTC; j_gene: TRBJ1-2; abundance: many; v_gene: TRBV29-1; d_gene: TRBD1
CDR3aa: CASSYGTPNYGYTF; CDR3nt: TGTGCCAGCAGTTACGGGACACCAAACTATGGCTACACCTTC; j_gene: TRBJ1-2; abundance: NA; v_gene: TRBV25-1; d_gene: NA